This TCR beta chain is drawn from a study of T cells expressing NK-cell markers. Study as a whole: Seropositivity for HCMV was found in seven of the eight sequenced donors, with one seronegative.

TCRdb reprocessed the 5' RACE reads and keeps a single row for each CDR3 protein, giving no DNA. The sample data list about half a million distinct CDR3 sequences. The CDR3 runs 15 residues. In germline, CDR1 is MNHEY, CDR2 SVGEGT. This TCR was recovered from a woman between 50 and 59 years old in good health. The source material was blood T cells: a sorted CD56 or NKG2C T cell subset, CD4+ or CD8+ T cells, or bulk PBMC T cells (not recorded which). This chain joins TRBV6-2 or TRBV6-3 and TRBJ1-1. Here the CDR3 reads CASREPMKRNTEAFF.